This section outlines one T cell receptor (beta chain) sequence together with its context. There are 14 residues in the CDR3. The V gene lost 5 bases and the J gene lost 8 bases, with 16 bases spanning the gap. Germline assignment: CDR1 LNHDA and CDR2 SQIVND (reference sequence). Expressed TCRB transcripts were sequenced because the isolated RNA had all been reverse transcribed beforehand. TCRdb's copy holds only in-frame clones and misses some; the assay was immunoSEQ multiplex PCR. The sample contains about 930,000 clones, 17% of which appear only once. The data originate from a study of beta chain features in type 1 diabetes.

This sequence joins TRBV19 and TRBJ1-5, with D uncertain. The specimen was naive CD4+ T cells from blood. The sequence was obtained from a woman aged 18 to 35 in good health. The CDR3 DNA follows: TGTGCCAGTAGTTTAGGACCGCGTCTTGAGCCCCAGCATTTT. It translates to CASSLGPRLEPQHF. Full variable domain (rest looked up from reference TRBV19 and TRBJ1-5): DGGITQSPKYLFRKEGQNVTLSCEQNLNHDAMYWYRQDPGQGLRLIYYSQIVNDFQKGDIAEGYSVSREKKESFPLTVTSAQKNPTAFYLCASSLGPRLEPQHFGDGTRLSIL.